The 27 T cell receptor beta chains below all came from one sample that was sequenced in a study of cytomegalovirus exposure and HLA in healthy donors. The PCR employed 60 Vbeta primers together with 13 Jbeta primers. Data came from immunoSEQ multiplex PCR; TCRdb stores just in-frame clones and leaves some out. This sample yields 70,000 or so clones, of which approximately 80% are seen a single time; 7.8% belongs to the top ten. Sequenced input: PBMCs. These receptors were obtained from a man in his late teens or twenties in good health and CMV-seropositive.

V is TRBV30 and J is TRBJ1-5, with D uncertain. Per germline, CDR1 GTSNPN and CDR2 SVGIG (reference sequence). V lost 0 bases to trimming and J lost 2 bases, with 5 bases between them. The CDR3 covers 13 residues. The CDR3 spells CAWSVPGNQPQHF. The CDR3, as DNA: TGTGCCTGGAGTGTCCCAGGCAATCAGCCCCAGCATTTT.

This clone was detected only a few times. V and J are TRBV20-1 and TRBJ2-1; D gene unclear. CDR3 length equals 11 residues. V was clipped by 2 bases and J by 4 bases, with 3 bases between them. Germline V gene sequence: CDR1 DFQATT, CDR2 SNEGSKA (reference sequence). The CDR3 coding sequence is TGCAGTGCTAGACTTTACAATGAGCAGTTCTTC. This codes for CSARLYNEQFF.

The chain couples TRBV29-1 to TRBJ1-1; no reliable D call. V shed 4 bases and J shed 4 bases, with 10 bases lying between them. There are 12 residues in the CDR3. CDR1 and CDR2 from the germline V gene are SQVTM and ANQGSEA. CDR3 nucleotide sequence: TGCAGCGTTGGTAATCGAGGCACTGAAGCTTTCTTT. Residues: CSVGNRGTEAFF.

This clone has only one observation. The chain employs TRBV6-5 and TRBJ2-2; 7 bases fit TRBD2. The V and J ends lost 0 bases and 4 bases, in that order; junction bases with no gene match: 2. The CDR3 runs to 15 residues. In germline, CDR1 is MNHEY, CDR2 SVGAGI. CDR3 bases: TGTGCCAGCAGTTACTCGGGGGGGTCCACCGGGGAGCTGTTTTTT. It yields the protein CASSYSGGSTGELFF.

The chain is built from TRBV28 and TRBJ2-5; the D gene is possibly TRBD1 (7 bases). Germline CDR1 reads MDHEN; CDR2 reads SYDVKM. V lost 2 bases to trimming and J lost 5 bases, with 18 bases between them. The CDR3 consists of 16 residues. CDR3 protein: CASSLVGGGSGETQYF. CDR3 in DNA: TGTGCCAGCAGTTTAGTTGGAGGGGGCTCGGGGGAGACCCAGTACTTC.

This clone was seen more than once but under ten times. The CDR3 DNA reads as TGTGCCTGGAGTCACATACTGAACACTGAAGCTTTCTTT. It translates to CAWSHILNTEAFF. The rearrangement links TRBV30 to TRBJ1-1, with unresolved D. Germline loops: CDR1 GTSNPN, CDR2 SVGIG (reference sequence). Trimming cost V 2 bases and J 0 bases, with 7 bases left between them. This CDR3 comprises 13 residues.

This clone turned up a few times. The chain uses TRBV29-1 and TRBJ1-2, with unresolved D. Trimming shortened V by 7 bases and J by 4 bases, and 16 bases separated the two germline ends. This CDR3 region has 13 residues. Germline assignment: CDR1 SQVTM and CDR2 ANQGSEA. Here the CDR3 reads CSAQFPHPYGYTF. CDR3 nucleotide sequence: TGCAGCGCTCAATTCCCACATCCCTATGGCTACACCTTC.

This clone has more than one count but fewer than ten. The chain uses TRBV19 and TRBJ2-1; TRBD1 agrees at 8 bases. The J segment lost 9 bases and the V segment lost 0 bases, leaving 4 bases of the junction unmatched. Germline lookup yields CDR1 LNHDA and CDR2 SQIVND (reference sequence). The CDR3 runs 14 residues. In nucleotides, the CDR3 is TGTGCCAGTAGTATAGAGACAGGGGTCACTGAGCAGTTCTTC. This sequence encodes CASSIETGVTEQFF.

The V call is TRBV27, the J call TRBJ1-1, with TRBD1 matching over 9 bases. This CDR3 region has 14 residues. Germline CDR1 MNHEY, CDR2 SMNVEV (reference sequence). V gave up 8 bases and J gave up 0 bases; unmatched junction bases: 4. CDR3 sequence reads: CASRQGGLNTEAFF. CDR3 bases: TGTGCCAGCCGACAGGGGGGTTTGAACACTGAAGCTTTCTTT.

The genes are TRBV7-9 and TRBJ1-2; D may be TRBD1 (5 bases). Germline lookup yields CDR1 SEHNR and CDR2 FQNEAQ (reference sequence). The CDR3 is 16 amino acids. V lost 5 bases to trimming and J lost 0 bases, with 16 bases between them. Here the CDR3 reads CASSHSPGKSNYGYTF. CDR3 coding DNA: TGTGCCAGCAGCCATTCCCCAGGGAAATCTAACTATGGCTACACCTTC.

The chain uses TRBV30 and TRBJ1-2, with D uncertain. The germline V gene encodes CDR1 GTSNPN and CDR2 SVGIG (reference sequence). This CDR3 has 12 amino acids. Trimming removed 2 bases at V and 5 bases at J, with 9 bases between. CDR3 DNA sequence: TGTGCCTGGAGTATACAGCCTTATGGCTACACCTTC. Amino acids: CAWSIQPYGYTF.

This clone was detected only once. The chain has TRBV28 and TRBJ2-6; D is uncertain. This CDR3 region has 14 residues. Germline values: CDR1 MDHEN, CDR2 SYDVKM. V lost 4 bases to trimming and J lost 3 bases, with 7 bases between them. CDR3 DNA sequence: TGTGCCAGCAGTTACGGCGGTGGGGCCAACGTCCTGACTTTC. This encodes CASSYGGGANVLTF.

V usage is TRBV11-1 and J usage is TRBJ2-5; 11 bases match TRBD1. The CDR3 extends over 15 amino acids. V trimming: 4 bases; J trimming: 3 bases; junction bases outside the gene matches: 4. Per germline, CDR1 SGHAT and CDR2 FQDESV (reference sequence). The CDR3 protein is CASSSRTGGKETQYF. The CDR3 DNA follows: TGTGCCAGCAGCTCAAGGACAGGGGGCAAAGAGACCCAGTACTTC. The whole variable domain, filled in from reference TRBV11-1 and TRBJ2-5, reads EAEVAQSPRYKITEKSQAVAFWCDPISGHATLYWYRQILGQGPELLVQFQDESVVDDSQLPKDRFSAERLKGVDSTLKIQPAELGDSAMYLCASSSRTGGKETQYFGPGTRLLVL.

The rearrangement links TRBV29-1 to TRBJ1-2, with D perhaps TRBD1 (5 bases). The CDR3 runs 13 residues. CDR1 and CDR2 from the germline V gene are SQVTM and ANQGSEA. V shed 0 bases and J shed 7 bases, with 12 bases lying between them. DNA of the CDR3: TGCAGCGTTGAAGAGGGGGGTCGGGGTGGCTACACCTTC. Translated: CSVEEGGRGGYTF.

The CDR3 is CASSLLGSGSANTGELFF. The DNA of the CDR3 is TGTGCCAGCAGCCTCTTGGGGAGCGGGAGCGCGAACACCGGGGAGCTGTTTTTT. The rearrangement links TRBV7-2 to TRBJ2-2, with 8 positions matching TRBD2. V was clipped by 5 bases and J by 0 bases; unmatched bases: 11. Germline CDR1 is SGHTA and CDR2 is FQGNSA. The CDR3 extends over 18 amino acids.

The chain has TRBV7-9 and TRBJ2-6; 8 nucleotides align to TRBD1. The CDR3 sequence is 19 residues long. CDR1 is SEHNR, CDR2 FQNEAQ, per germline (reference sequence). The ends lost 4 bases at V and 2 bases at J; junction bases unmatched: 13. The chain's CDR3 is CASSSGRGLVAPGANVLTF. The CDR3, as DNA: TGTGCCAGCAGCTCGGGCAGGGGGCTAGTTGCTCCTGGGGCCAACGTCCTGACTTTC.

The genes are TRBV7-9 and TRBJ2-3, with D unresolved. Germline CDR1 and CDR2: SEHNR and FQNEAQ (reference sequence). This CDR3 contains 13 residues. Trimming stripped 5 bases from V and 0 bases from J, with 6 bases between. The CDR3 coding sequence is TGTGCCAGCAGCGCCCGGAGCACAGATACGCAGTATTTT. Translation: CASSARSTDTQYF.

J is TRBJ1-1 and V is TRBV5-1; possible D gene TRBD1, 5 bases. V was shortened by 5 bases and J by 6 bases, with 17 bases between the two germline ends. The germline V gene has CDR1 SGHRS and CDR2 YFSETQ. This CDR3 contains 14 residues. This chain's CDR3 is CASSPIGGAAEAFF. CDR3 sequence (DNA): TGCGCCAGCAGTCCTATAGGCGGGGCGGCTGAAGCTTTCTTT.

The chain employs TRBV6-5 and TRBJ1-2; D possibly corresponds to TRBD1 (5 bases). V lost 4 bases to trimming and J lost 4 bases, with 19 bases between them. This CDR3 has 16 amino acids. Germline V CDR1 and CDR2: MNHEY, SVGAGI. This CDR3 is CASSSDLGGRGYGYTF. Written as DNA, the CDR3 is TGTGCCAGCAGTTCGGATTTGGGGGGAAGAGGCTATGGCTACACCTTC.

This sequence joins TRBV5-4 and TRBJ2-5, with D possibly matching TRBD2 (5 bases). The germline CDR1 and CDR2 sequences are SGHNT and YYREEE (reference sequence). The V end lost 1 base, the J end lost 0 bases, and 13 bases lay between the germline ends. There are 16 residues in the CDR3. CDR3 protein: CASSLPNPGNQETQYF. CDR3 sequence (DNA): TGTGCCAGCAGCTTGCCCAATCCCGGGAACCAAGAGACCCAGTACTTC.

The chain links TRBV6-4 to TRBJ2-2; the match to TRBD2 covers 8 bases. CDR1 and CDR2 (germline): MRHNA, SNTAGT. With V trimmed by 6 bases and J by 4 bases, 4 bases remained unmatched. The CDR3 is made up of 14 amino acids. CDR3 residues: CASRAGTSTGELFF. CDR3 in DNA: TGTGCCAGCAGAGCCGGGACTAGCACCGGGGAGCTGTTTTTT.

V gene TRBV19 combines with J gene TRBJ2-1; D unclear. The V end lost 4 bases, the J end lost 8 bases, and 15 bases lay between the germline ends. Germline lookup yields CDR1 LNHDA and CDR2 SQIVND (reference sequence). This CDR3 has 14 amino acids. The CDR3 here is CASSTPERSHEQFF. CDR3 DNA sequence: TGTGCCAGTAGTACCCCCGAGAGGTCCCATGAGCAGTTCTTC.

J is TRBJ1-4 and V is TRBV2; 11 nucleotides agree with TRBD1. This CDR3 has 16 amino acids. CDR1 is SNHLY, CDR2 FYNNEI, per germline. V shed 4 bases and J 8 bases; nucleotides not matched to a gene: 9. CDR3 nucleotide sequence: TGTGCCAGCAGTGGAGGGACAGGGGGGATAGGGGAAAAACTGTTTTTT. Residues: CASSGGTGGIGEKLFF.

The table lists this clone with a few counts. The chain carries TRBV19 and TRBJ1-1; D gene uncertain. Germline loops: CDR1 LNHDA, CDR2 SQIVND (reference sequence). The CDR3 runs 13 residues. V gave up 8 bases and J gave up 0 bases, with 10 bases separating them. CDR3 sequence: CASAELLNTEAFF. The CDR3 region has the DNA TGTGCCAGTGCGGAGCTACTGAACACTGAAGCTTTCTTT.

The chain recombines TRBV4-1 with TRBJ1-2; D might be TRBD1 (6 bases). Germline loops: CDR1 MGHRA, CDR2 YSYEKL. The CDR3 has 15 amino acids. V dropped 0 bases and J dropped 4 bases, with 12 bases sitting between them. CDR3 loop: CASSQERGGSYGYTF. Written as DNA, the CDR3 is TGCGCCAGCAGCCAAGAAAGAGGGGGAAGCTATGGCTACACCTTC.

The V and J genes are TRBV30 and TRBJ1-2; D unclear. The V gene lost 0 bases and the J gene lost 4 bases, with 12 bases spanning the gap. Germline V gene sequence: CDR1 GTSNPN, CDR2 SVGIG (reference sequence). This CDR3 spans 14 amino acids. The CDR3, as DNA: TGTGCCTGGAGTGTGGTGATGGGCACCTATGGCTACACCTTC. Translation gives CAWSVVMGTYGYTF.

CDR3 in DNA: TGCGCCAGCAGTGCGGCGGAACTAGCGGGAGGAAATGAGCAGTTCTTC. It specifies CASSAAELAGGNEQFF. The gene calls are TRBV10-2 and TRBJ2-1; TRBD2 matches at 12 bases. After removal of 4 bases from V and 7 bases from J, the junction contained 8 bases not matched to a gene. The V gene's germline CDR1 is WSHSY and CDR2 SAAADI. There are 16 residues in the CDR3.